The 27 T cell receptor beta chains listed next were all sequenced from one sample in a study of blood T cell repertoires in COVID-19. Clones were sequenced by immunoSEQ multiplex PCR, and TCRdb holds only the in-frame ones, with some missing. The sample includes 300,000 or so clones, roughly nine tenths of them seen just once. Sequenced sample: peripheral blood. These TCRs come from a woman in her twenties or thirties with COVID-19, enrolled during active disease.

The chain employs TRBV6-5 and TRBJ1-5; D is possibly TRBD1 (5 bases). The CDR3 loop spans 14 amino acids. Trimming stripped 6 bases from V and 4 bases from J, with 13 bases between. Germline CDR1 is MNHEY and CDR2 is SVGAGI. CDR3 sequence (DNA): TGTGCCAGCAGCGGCCGGGGGGGAAATCAGCCCCAGCATTTT. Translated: CASSGRGGNQPQHF.

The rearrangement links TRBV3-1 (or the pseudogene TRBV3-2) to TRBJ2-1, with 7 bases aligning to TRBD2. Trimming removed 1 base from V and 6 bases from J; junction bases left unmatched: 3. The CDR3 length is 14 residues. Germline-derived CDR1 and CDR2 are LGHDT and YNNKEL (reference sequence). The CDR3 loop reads CASSQGLAINEQFF. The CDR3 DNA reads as TGTGCCAGCAGCCAAGGACTAGCTATCAATGAGCAGTTCTTC.

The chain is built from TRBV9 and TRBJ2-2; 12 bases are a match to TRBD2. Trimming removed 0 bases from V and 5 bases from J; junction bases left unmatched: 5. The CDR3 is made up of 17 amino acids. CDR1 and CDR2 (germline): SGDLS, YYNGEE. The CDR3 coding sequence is TGTGCCAGCAGCGTAGAGGGGGGGACTAGCGGGACCGGGGAGCTGTTTTTT. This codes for CASSVEGGTSGTGELFF.

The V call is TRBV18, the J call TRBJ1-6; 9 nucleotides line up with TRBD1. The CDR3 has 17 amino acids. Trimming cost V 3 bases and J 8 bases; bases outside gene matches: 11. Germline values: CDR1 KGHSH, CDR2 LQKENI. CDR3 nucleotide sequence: TGTGCCAGCTCACCTAATCCAGCCGACAGGGGGTATTCACCCCTCCACTTT. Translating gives CASSPNPADRGYSPLHF.

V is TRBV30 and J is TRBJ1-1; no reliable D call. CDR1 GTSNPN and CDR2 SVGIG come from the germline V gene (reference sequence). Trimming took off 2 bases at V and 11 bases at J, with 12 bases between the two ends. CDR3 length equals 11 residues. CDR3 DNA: TGTGCCTGGAGTTCCCTTGAGAAGGCTTTCTTT. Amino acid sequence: CAWSSLEKAFF.

Here the CDR3 reads CASSSTVWEKLFF. The CDR3 DNA reads as TGTGCCAGCAGTTCGACAGTTTGGGAAAAACTGTTTTTT. The chain combines TRBV27 with TRBJ1-4; D perhaps matches TRBD1 (5 bases). CDR1 and CDR2 (germline): MNHEY, SMNVEV (reference sequence). The ends were cut back, 4 bases at V and 8 bases at J, with 11 bases in the middle. CDR3 size: 13 residues.

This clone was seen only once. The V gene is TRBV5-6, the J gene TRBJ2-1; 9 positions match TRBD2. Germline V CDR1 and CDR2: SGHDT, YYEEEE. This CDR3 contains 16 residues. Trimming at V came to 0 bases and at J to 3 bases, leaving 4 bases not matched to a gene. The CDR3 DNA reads TGTGCCAGCAGCTTGGGACTAGCGGAAGTCTACAATGAGCAGTTCTTC. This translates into CASSLGLAEVYNEQFF.

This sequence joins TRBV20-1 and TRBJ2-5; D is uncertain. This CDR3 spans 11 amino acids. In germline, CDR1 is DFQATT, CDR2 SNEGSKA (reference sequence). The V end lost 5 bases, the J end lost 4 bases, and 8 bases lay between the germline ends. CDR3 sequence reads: CSAAPGETQYF. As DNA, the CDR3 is TGCAGTGCTGCGCCCGGAGAGACCCAGTACTTC.

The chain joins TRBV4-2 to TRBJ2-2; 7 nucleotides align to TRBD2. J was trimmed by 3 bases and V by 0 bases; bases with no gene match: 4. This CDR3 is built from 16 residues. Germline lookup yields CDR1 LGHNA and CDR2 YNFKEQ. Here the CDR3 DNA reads TGTGCCAGCAGCCAAGATAGGGGAGGGGACACCGGGGAGCTGTTTTTT. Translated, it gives CASSQDRGGDTGELFF.

The CDR3 sequence is CASSQEKTGTGVGYTF. The CDR3 DNA follows: TGCGCCAGCAGCCAGGAAAAGACCGGGACAGGGGTTGGCTACACCTTC. The chain is built from TRBV4-1 and TRBJ1-2, with TRBD1 matching 10 bases. CDR3 length: 16 residues. J gave up 7 bases and V 3 bases, and 11 bases lay outside the gene matches. The germline CDR1 and CDR2 sequences are MGHRA and YSYEKL.

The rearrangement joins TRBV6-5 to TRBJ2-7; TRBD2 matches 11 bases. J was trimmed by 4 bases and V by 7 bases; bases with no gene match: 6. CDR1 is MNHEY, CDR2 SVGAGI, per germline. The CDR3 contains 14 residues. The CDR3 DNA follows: TGTGCCAGCACAGGACTAGCGGGTCTGTACGAGCAGTACTTC. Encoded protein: CASTGLAGLYEQYF.

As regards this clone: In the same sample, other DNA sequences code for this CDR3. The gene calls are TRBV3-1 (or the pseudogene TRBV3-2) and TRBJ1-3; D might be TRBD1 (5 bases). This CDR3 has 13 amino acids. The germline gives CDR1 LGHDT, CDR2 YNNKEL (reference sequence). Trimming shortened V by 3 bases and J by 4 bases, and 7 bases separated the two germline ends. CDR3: CASSQGGGNTIYF. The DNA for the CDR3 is TGTGCCAGCAGCCAGGGGGGAGGAAACACCATATATTTT.

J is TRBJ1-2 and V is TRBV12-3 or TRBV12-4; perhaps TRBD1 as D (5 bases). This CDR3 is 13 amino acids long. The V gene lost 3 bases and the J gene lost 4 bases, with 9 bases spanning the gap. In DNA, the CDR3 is TGTGCCAGCAGTTTCGGGGGTGGCTATGGCTACACCTTC. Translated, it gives CASSFGGGYGYTF.

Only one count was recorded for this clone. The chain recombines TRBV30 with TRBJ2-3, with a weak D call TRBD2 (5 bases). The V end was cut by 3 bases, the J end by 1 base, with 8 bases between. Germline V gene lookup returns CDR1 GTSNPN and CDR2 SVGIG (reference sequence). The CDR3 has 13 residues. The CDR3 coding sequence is TGTGCCTGGAGCGCCGGGGGCACAGATACGCAGTATTTT. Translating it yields CAWSAGGTDTQYF. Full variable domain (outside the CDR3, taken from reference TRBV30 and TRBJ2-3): SQTIHQWPATLVQPVGSPLSLECTVEGTSNPNLYWYRQAAGRGLQLLFYSVGIGQISSEVPQNLSASRPQDRQFILSSKKLLLSDSGFYLCAWSAGGTDTQYFGPGTRLTVL.

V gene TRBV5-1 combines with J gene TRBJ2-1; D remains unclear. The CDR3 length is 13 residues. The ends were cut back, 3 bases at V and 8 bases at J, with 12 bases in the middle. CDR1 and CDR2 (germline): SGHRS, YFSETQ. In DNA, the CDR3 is TGCGCCAGCAGCTCGGTAGTATCATATGAGCAGTTCTTC. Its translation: CASSSVVSYEQFF.

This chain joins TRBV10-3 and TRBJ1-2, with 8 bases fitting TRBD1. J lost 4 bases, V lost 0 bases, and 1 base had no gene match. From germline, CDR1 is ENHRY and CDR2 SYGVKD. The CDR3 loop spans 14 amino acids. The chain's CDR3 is CAISESGQVYGYTF. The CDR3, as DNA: TGTGCCATCAGTGAGTCGGGACAGGTCTATGGCTACACCTTC.

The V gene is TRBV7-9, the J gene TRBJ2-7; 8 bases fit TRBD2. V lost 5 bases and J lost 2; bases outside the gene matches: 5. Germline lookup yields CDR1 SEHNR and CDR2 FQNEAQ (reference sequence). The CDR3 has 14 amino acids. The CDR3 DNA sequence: TGTGCCAGCAGCCACGGGGGGGAAACCTACGAGCAGTACTTC. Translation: CASSHGGETYEQYF.

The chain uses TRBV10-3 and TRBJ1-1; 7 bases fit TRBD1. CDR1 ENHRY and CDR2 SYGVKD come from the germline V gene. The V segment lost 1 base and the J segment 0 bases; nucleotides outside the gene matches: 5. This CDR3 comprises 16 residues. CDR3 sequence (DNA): TGTGCCATCAGTGAGTGGGACAGATTTATGAACACTGAAGCTTTCTTT. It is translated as CAISEWDRFMNTEAFF.

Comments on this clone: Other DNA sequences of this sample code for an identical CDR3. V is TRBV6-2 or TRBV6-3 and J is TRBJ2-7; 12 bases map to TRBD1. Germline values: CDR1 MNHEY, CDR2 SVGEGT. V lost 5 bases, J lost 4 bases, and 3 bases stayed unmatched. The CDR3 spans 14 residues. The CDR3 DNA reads TGTGCCAGCAGTGGGACAGGGGGCATGTACGAGCAGTACTTC. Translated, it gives CASSGTGGMYEQYF.

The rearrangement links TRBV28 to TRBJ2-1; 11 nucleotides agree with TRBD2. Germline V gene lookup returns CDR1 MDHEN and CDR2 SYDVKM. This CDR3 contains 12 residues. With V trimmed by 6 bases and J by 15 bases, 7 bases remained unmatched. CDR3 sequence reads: CASRTSGRDLFF. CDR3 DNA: TGTGCCAGCAGAACTAGCGGGAGAGATCTGTTCTTC. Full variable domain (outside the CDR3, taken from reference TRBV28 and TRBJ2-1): DVKVTQSSRYLVKRTGEKVFLECVQDMDHENMFWYRQDPGLGLRLIYFSYDVKMKEKGDIPEGYSVSREKKERFSLILESASTNQTSMYLCASRTSGRDLFFGPGTRLTVL.

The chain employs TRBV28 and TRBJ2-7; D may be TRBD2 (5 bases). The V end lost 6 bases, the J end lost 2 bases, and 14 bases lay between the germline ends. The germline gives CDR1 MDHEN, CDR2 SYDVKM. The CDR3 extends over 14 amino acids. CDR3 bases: TGTGCCAGCAGCACTCATGAGGGTACCTACGAGCAGTACTTC. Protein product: CASSTHEGTYEQYF. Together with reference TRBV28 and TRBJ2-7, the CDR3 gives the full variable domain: DVKVTQSSRYLVKRTGEKVFLECVQDMDHENMFWYRQDPGLGLRLIYFSYDVKMKEKGDIPEGYSVSREKKERFSLILESASTNQTSMYLCASSTHEGTYEQYFGPGTRLTVT.

The CDR3 coding sequence is TGTGCCAGCAGCTTAGCGTATACTAGCGGGAGAGAGTGGTTCTTC. Translated: CASSLAYTSGREWFF. The chain employs TRBV7-2 and TRBJ2-1, with 11 bases fitting TRBD2. Germline-derived CDR1 and CDR2 are SGHTA and FQGNSA. There are 15 residues in the CDR3. The V gene end was trimmed by 0 bases and the J gene end by 15 bases; junction bases not matched to a gene: 10.

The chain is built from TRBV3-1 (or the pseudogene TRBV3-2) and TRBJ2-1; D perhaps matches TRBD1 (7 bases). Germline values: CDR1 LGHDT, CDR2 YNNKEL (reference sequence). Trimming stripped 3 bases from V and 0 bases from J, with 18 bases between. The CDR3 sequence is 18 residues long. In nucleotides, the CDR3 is TGTGCCAGCAGCCACCAGAGGAGGGGGCGAAGCTCCTACAATGAGCAGTTCTTC. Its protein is CASSHQRRGRSSYNEQFF.

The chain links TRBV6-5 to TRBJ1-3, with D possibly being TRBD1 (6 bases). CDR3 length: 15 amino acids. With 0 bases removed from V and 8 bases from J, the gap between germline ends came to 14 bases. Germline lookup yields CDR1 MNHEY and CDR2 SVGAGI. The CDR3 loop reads CASSYSNEQGYTIYF. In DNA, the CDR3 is TGTGCCAGCAGTTACTCGAATGAACAGGGATACACCATATATTTT.

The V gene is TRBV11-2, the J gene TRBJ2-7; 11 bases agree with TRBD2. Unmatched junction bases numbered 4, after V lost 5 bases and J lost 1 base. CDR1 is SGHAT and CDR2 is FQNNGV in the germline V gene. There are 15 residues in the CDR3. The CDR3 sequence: CASSQGLAVSYEQYF. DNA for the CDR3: TGTGCCAGCAGCCAGGGACTAGCGGTTTCCTACGAGCAGTACTTC.

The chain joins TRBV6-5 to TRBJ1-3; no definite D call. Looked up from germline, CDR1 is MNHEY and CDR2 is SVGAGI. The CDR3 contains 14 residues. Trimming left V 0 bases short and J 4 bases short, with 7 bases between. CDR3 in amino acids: CASSYSSTGNTIYF. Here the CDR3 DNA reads TGTGCCAGCAGTTACTCGAGTACCGGAAACACCATATATTTT.

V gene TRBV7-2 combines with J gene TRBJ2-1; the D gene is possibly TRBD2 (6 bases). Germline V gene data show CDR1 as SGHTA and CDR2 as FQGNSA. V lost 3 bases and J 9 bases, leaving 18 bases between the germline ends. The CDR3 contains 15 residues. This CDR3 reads CASSLIGGVPSEQFF. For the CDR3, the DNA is TGTGCCAGCAGCTTGATCGGAGGGGTGCCTAGTGAGCAGTTCTTC.